Each of the 13 T cell receptor beta chains below was sequenced from the same sample in a study of T cells after yellow fever vaccination. TCRdb reanalysed the 5' RACE reads using MiXCR and keeps one entry per CDR3 protein. Here the sample spans 310,000 or so distinct CDR3 sequences, more than 3% being singletons. This specimen consisted of PBMCs, obtained on the day of the yellow fever booster vaccination. The receptors stem from a man in his late teens or twenties who received the YFV17D yellow fever vaccine.

The chain joins TRBV2 to TRBJ2-1; 8 bases match TRBD2. This CDR3 spans 15 amino acids. The V gene end was trimmed by 2 bases and the J gene end by 6 bases; junction bases not matched to a gene: 6. Germline V gene data show CDR1 as SNHLY and CDR2 as FYNNEI. The CDR3 here is CASSEFVGGANEQFF. The CDR3 nucleotides are TGTGCCAGCAGTGAATTCGTCGGGGGGGCCAATGAGCAGTTCTTC.

This clonotype occurred many times. The genes are TRBV6-4 and TRBJ2-1, with D unclear. Trimming took 2 bases from V and 3 from J, leaving 20 bases between them. The CDR3 extends over 18 amino acids. CDR1 is MRHNA, CDR2 SNTAGT, per germline. The CDR3 DNA follows: TGTGCCAGCAGTGACCTGGGTGGGAAAGGACCCAGCTACAATGAGCAGTTCTTC. Translating it yields CASSDLGGKGPSYNEQFF.

This clonotype was found a few times. The CDR3 is CASSDSEVTDTQYF. The CDR3 DNA reads TGTGCCAGCAGTGACTCGGAAGTCACAGATACGCAGTATTTT. The chain employs TRBV6-4 and TRBJ2-3; D is unresolved. CDR3 size: 14 residues. Looked up from germline, CDR1 is MRHNA and CDR2 is SNTAGT. The ends were cut back, 0 bases at V and 2 bases at J, with 6 bases in the middle.

This clonotype was seen more than once but under ten times. The chain recombines TRBV7-6 with TRBJ1-2; TRBD1 aligns across 12 bases. After removal of 6 bases from V and 6 bases from J, the junction contained 14 bases not matched to a gene. The CDR3 extends over 17 amino acids. Germline values: CDR1 SGHVS, CDR2 FNYEAQ. CDR3 region: CASSLEAGGTGGNGYTF. CDR3 coding DNA: TGTGCCAGCAGTCTAGAGGCCGGCGGGACAGGGGGCAATGGCTACACCTTC.

This clonotype was counted at least ten times. The rearrangement links TRBV4-1 to TRBJ2-3; the match to TRBD1 covers 7 bases. This CDR3 region has 18 residues. Per germline, CDR1 MGHRA and CDR2 YSYEKL. With V trimmed by 1 base and J by 0 bases, 10 bases remained unmatched. The CDR3 loop reads CASSQALTGKGSTDTQYF. CDR3 coding DNA: TGCGCCAGCAGCCAAGCCCTGACAGGGAAAGGGAGCACAGATACGCAGTATTTT.

This clonotype came up many times. V usage is TRBV29-1 and J usage is TRBJ2-7, with D maybe TRBD1 (5 bases). This CDR3 spans 12 amino acids. V dropped 4 bases and J dropped 0 bases, with 7 bases sitting between them. Per the germline V gene, CDR1 is SQVTM and CDR2 is ANQGSEA. The CDR3 nucleotides are TGCAGCGTTGGACAGTACTCCTACGAGCAGTACTTC. It specifies CSVGQYSYEQYF.

This clonotype was seen many times. This chain connects TRBV6-5 to TRBJ1-1; D is undetermined. The CDR3 loop spans 13 amino acids. Trimming took 7 bases from V and 2 from J, leaving 11 bases between them. Germline V gene sequence: CDR1 MNHEY, CDR2 SVGAGI. Here the CDR3 reads CASTIRRNTEAFF. The CDR3 bases are TGTGCCAGCACCATTAGGCGCAACACTGAAGCTTTCTTT.

The sample holds a few counts of this clonotype. The gene calls are TRBV5-4 and TRBJ2-4, with D maybe TRBD2 (6 bases). Trimming pared 6 bases from V and 1 base from J, leaving 11 bases between. The germline V gene encodes CDR1 SGHNT and CDR2 YYREEE (reference sequence). CDR3 length equals 14 residues. The CDR3 here is CASKGGAAKNIQYF. DNA of the CDR3: TGTGCCAGCAAAGGAGGGGCCGCCAAAAACATTCAGTACTTC.

This clonotype was counted ten times or more. The CDR3 bases are TGCGCCAGCAGCGGGCGGACAGTTAACGGGGAGCTGTTTTTT. It translates to CASSGRTVNGELFF. The J gene is TRBJ2-2, the V gene TRBV5-1; tentative D call: TRBD1 (6 bases). Germline V gene data show CDR1 as SGHRS and CDR2 as YFSETQ. The ends were cut back, 4 bases at V and 7 bases at J, with 14 bases in the middle. The CDR3 runs 14 residues.

The CDR3 DNA sequence: TGTGCCAGCACCATACTCCAGGCGGGTCCCGGGGAGCTGTTTTTT. Amino acids: CASTILQAGPGELFF. The chain uses TRBV7-9 and TRBJ2-2; D may be TRBD2 (5 bases). CDR3 length: 15 residues. Germline loops: CDR1 SEHNR, CDR2 FQNEAQ (reference sequence). Trimming cost V 7 bases and J 6 bases, with 18 bases left between them.

This clonotype has a count of ten or more. V gene TRBV4-3 combines with J gene TRBJ2-1; 10 bases match TRBD1. The CDR3 has 18 amino acids. Germline V gives CDR1 LGHNA, CDR2 YSLEER. J gave up 2 bases and V 4 bases, and 11 bases lay outside the gene matches. The CDR3 DNA is TGCGCCAGCAGCCTGGGGCCCCCGGGACAGGGGACCTACAATGAGCAGTTCTTC. It specifies CASSLGPPGQGTYNEQFF.

The chain links TRBV7-2 to TRBJ2-3; D is undetermined. With 2 bases removed from V and 2 bases from J, the gap between germline ends came to 11 bases. The germline CDR1 and CDR2 sequences are SGHTA and FQGNSA. There are 15 residues in the CDR3. This chain's CDR3 is CASSLIVGYTDTQYF. The CDR3 nucleotides read TGTGCCAGCAGCTTAATAGTGGGCTACACAGATACGCAGTATTTT.

Concerning this clonotype itself: This could be a read error, since a much larger clone is one nucleotide away. The chain combines TRBV4-1 with TRBJ2-5; D remains unclear. The CDR3 covers 16 residues. The germline V gene encodes CDR1 MGHRA and CDR2 YSYEKL. DNA of the CDR3: TGCGCCAGCAGCCAAGAGGGCACCCCGTACCAAGAGACCCCGTACTTC. Residues: CASSQEGTPYQETPYF.